The entry below describes one TCR beta chain. What it recognizes is unknown. This entry comes from a study of blood T cells in healthy people across ages. Notes on the study in general: A greater number of naive CD4+ cells and higher diversity distinguished long-lived donors from aged donors. Researchers report that TCR beta diversity correlated strongly with naive T cell percentage.

Each donor had 8 to 10 milliliters of peripheral blood drawn. With 7 bases removed from V and 1 base from J, the gap between germline ends came to 19 bases. Germline V gives CDR1 SEHNR, CDR2 FQNEAQ (reference sequence). CDR3 length equals 16 residues. Using a J-beta primer mix together with a sample-barcoded 5' primer, a second PCR was run for roughly 6 to 12 cycles. Unique molecular identifiers of 12 random nucleotides labeled each cDNA. TCRdb passed the 5' RACE reads through MiXCR, listing each CDR3 protein once. This sample has some 1.5 million distinct CDR3 sequences, with 25% to 30% found just once.

The TCR comes from a woman aged 30 to 39 in good health. Sample: blood. The V gene is TRBV7-9, the J gene TRBJ2-5; D gene uncertain. CDR3 amino acids: CASNRLYSATQETQYF. CDR3 sequence (DNA): TGTGCCAGCAACCGCCTTTATTCGGCCACCCAAGAGACCCAGTACTTC.